A selection of T cell receptor beta chains follows, all from one sample in a study of cytomegalovirus exposure and HLA in healthy donors. Only in-frame clones appear in the TCRdb table, and some are missing; sequencing was by immunoSEQ multiplex PCR. The top ten clones hold approximately 3% of a sample with 96,000 or so clones, approximately 72% of them seen once. Sequencing was carried out using PBMCs. These receptors were obtained from a female donor in good health and CMV-seropositive. The CDR3 runs from the conserved cysteine through the conserved F or W. A D gene is named only where the DNA matches it firmly. Rows may omit the clone size; those that give it use once, few, many or a size class.

V	J	D	size	DNA	CDR3
TRBV25-1	TRBJ1-1	.	few	TGTGCCAGCAGTGATCCGGGAGGCTCTGAAGCTTTCTTT	CASSDPGGSEAFF
TRBV4-1	TRBJ2-1	TRBD2	.	TGCGCCAGCAGCCAAGAGGGACTAGCGGAGTACAATGAGCAGTTCTTC	CASSQEGLAEYNEQFF
TRBV7-2	TRBJ2-5	.	.	TGTGCCAGCAGCTATCGGGGTCGGCGAGAGACCCAGTACTTC	CASSYRGRRETQYF
TRBV6-1	TRBJ2-5	TRBD1	.	TGTGCCAGCGGTAGGGGGCGACAAGAGACCCAGTACTTC	CASGRGRQETQYF
TRBV5-6	TRBJ1-4	TRBD1	.	TGTGCCAGCAGCTTGGGGACAGGGGCGCGAAAACTGTTTTTT	CASSLGTGARKLFF
TRBV6-5	TRBJ2-2	.	.	TGTGCCAGCAGTCGTATACCCGGGGTTCAGGAGCTGTTTTTT	CASSRIPGVQELFF
TRBV15	TRBJ1-2	.	.	TGTGCCACCAGCAGAGATCCTTCGTATGGCTACACCTTC	CATSRDPSYGYTF
TRBV9	TRBJ2-1	TRBD1	.	TGTGCCAGCAGCGACGGGACAGGGGGGGGCAATGAGCAGTTCTTC	CASSDGTGGGNEQFF
TRBV6-5	TRBJ1-6	TRBD1	.	TGTGCCAGCAGTGCAGGACAGGGCATCTCACCCCTCCACTTT	CASSAGQGISPLHF
TRBV5-1	TRBJ2-7	TRBD2	few	TGCGCCAGCAGCTTGTCAGACGGCGGGAGGTCGATCCACTTC	CASSLSDGGRSIHF
TRBV4-2	TRBJ1-1	TRBD1	.	TGTGCCAGCAGCCAAGCCATTCAGGGGGCGCGGACTTTCTTT	CASSQAIQGARTFF
TRBV27	TRBJ1-1	.	.	TGTGCCAGCAGCCCTAGGCGTCTGCGGACTGAAGCTTTCTTT	CASSPRRLRTEAFF
TRBV7-2	TRBJ2-1	TRBD1	.	TGTGCCAGCAGCTTCCTAGGACAGGGGGCAACCAATGAGCAGTTCTTC	CASSFLGQGATNEQFF
TRBV25-1	TRBJ2-5	.	.	TGTGCCAGCAGTACCCAGGGGGGTGAGGAGACCCAGTACTTC	CASSTQGGEETQYF
TRBV28	TRBJ1-1	TRBD1	.	TGTGCCAGCAGTTCCCTGACAGGGACTGAAGCTTTCTTT	CASSSLTGTEAFF
TRBV30	TRBJ2-3	TRBD2	once	TGTGCCTGGACCAACGGACTAGCGGGAGCGGCAGATACGCAGTATTTT	CAWTNGLAGAADTQYF
TRBV29-1	TRBJ2-7	.	.	TGCAGCGTCACCCGGAGCTCCTACGAGCAGTACTTC	CSVTRSSYEQYF
TRBV4-3	TRBJ2-3	TRBD2	once	TGCGCCAGCAGCCAGATACTAGCGGGGGCTACAGATACGCAGTATTTT	CASSQILAGATDTQYF
TRBV30	TRBJ2-1	TRBD1	once	TGTGCCTGGAGCCCCCTAGGACAGGTTTTGGGTGAGCAGTTCTTC	CAWSPLGQVLGEQFF
TRBV7-2	TRBJ1-5	.	many	TGTGCCAGCAGCTTAGCAGGGGGACCGTATCAGCCCCAGCATTTT	CASSLAGGPYQPQHF
TRBV7-2	TRBJ2-3	TRBD2	once	TGTGCCAGCAGCTCCCGGACTAGCGGGATCCTCACAGATACGCAGTATTTT	CASSSRTSGILTDTQYF
TRBV5-1	TRBJ1-1	.	.	TGCGCCAGCAGCCGAGTGCCTCCAACAGGTGAAGCTTTCTTT	CASSRVPPTGEAFF
TRBV6-6	TRBJ2-1	.	.	TGTGCCAGCGTGAGGCAGGGTTACAATGAGCAGTTCTTC	CASVRQGYNEQFF
TRBV29-1	TRBJ2-1	TRBD1	few	TGCAGCGTTCGGACAGGGGGTCTCAATGAGCAGTTCTTC	CSVRTGGLNEQFF
TRBV27	TRBJ1-4	TRBD1	.	TGTGCCAGCAGCTTACAGGGGCGCGGGGAAAAACTGTTTTTT	CASSLQGRGEKLFF
TRBV19	TRBJ1-1	.	many	TGTGCCAGTAGTACAGGGACAAACGCTGAAGCTTTCTTT	CASSTGTNAEAFF
TRBV7-9	TRBJ1-4	.	.	TGTGCCAGCAGCGCAGAGGGGCGGGGCGGCCTACGTGGTGAAAAACTGTTTTTT	CASSAEGRGGLRGEKLFF
TRBV19	TRBJ1-1	.	.	TGTGCCAGTAGCCCCTCGGGGGTGACTGAAGCTTTCTTT	CASSPSGVTEAFF
TRBV6-1	TRBJ1-4	TRBD1	.	TGTGCCACCCAGGGGGAGGCTAATGAAAAACTGTTTTTT	CATQGEANEKLFF
TRBV13	TRBJ1-3	TRBD1	.	TGTGCCAGCAGCCAGCGACAGGGAACAACCATCTCTGGAAACACCATATATTTT	CASSQRQGTTISGNTIYF
TRBV9	TRBJ2-5	TRBD2	.	TGTGCCAGCAGCGTAGCGGGACTAGCGGGGGTGGAGACCCAGTACTTC	CASSVAGLAGVETQYF
TRBV27	TRBJ2-1	TRBD2	.	TGTGCCAGCCGGACTAGCGGGGGGTTTAACGATGAGCAGTTCTTC	CASRTSGGFNDEQFF
TRBV7-2	TRBJ1-6	TRBD1	once	TGTGCCAGCAGCCCCGCGGCAGGCAGGGGGATGTATTCACCCCTCCACTTT	CASSPAAGRGMYSPLHF
TRBV18	TRBJ2-3	.	.	TGTGCCAGCTCACCGGGGGCCCTCACAGATACGCAGTATTTT	CASSPGALTDTQYF
TRBV28	TRBJ1-1	TRBD1	few	TGTGCCAGCACTTTGCAGGGGGCGCGGACTGAAGCTTTCTTT	CASTLQGARTEAFF
TRBV29-1	TRBJ1-2	TRBD1	.	TGCAGCGTCAGTCGGACAGGGAGGGACTATGGCTACACCTTC	CSVSRTGRDYGYTF
TRBV28	TRBJ1-1	.	.	TGTGCCAGCAGTCCCAGGTTTGAAGCTTTCTTT	CASSPRFEAFF
TRBV15	TRBJ2-2	.	.	TGTGCCACCAGTATCGGGTACACCGGGGAGCTGTTTTTT	CATSIGYTGELFF
TRBV15	TRBJ2-2	.	.	TGTGCCACCAGCAGCGACACCGGGGAGCTGTTTTTT	CATSSDTGELFF
TRBV20-1	TRBJ1-1	TRBD1	.	TGCAGTGCCCGGGACAGGGGTGAAGCTTTCTTT	CSARDRGEAFF